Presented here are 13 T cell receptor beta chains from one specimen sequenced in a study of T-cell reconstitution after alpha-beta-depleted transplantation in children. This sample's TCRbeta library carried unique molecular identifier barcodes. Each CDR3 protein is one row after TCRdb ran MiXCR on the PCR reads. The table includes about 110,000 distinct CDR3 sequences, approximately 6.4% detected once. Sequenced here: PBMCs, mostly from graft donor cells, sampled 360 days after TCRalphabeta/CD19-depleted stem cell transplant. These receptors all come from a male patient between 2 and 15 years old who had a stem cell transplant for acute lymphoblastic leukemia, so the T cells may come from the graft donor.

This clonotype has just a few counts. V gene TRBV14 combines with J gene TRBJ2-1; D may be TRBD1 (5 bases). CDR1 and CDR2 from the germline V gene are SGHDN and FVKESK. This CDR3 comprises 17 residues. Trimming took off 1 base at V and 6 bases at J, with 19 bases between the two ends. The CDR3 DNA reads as TGTGCCAGCAGCCAAGTCCCAGGGTCCTATCTTTCCAATGAGCAGTTCTTC. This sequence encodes CASSQVPGSYLSNEQFF.

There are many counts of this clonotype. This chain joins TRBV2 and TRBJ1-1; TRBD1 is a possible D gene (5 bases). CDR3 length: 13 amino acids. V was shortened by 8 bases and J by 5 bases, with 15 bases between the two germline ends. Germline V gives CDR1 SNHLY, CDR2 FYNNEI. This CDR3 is CASSGRSLTEAFF. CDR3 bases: TGTGCCAGCTCGGGACGGAGCTTAACTGAAGCTTTCTTT. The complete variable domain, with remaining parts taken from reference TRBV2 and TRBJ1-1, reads EPEVTQTPSHQVTQMGQEVILRCVPISNHLYFYWYRQILGQKVEFLVSFYNNEISEKSEIFDDQFSVERPDGSNFTLKIRSTKLEDSAMYFCASSGRSLTEAFFGQGTRLTVV.

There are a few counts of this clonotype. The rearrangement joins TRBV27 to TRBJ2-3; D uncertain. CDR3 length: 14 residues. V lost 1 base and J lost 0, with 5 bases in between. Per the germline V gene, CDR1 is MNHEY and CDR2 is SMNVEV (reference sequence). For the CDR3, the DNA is TGTGCCAGCAGTTTATACCAGAGCACAGATACGCAGTATTTT. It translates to CASSLYQSTDTQYF.

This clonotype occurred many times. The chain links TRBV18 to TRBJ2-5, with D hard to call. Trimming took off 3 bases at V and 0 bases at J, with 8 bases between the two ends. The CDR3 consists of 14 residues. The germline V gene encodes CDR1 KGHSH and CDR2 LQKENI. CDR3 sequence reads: CASSPGLDQETQYF. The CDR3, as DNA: TGTGCCAGCTCACCGGGGTTAGACCAAGAGACCCAGTACTTC.

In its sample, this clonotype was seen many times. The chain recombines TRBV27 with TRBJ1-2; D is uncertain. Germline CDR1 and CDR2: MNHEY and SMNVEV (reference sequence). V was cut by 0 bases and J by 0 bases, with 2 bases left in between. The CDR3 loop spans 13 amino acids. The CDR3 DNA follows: TGTGCCAGCAGTTTATCCCCTAACTATGGCTACACCTTC. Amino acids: CASSLSPNYGYTF.

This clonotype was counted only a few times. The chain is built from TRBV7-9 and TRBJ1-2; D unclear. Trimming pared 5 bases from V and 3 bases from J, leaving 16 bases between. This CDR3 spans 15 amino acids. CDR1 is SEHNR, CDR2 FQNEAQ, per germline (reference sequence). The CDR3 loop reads CASSRYRDLDYGYTF. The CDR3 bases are TGTGCCAGCAGCCGTTACAGAGACCTAGACTATGGCTACACCTTC.

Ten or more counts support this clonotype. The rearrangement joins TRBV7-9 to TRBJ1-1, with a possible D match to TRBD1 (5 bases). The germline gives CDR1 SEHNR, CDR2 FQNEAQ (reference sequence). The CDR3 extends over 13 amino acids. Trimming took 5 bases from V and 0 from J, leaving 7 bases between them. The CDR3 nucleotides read TGTGCCAGCAGCAGGGGACTGAACACTGAAGCTTTCTTT. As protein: CASSRGLNTEAFF.

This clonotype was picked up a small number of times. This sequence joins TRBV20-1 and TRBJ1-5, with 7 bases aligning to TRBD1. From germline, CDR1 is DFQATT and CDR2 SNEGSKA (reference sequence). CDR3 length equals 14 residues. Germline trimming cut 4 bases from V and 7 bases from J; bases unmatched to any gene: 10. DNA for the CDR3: TGCAGTGCTAACCCCGACAGGGCCAGGCAGCCCCAGCATTTT. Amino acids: CSANPDRARQPQHF.

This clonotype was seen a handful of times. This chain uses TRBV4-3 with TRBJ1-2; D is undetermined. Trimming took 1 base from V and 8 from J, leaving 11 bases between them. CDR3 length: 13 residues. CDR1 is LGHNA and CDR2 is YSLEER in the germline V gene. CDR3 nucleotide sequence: TGCGCCAGCAGCCAAGCCAGGTTCAGGGGCTACACCTTC. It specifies CASSQARFRGYTF.

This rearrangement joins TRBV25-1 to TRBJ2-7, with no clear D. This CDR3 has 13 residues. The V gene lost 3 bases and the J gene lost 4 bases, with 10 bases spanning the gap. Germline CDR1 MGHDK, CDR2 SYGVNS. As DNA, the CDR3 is TGTGCCAGCAGTGACCCCCTCTGGTACGAGCAGTACTTC. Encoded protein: CASSDPLWYEQYF.

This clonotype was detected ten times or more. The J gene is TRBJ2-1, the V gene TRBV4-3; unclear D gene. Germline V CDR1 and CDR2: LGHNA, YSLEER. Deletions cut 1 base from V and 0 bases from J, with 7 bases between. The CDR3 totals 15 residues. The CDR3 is CASSQGLSSYNEQFF. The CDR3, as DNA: TGCGCCAGCAGCCAAGGGCTGAGCTCCTACAATGAGCAGTTCTTC.

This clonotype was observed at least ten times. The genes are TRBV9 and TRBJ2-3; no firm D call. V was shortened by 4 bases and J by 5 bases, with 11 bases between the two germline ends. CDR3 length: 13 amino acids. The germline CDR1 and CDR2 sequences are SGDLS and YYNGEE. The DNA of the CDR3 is TGTGCCAGCAGCCCTGAATACAGAGATACGCAGTATTTT. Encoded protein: CASSPEYRDTQYF.

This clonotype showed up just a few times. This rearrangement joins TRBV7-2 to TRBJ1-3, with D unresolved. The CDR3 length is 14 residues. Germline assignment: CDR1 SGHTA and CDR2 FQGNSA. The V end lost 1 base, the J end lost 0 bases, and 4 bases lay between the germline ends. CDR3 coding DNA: TGTGCCAGCAGCTTAGGGACCTCTGGAAACACCATATATTTT. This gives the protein CASSLGTSGNTIYF. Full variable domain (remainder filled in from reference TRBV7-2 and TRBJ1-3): GAGVSQSPSNKVTEKGKDVELRCDPISGHTALYWYRQSLGQGLEFLIYFQGNSAPDKSGLPSDRFSAERTGGSVSTLTIQRTQQEDSAVYLCASSLGTSGNTIYFGEGSWLTVV.